The rows below give T cell receptor beta chains drawn from one sample of a study of T-cell memory formation after mild COVID-19. TCRdb itself ran the 5' RACE reads through MiXCR, one entry per CDR3 protein. The sample lists some 130,000 distinct CDR3 sequences, about 15% occurring once. Sequences were obtained from PBMCs or a T cell subset sorted from them (not recorded which). The receptors here all came from a man between 18 and 35 years old who had mild COVID-19 (a few samples of this study predate the infection). Cell type and time point are not known. Both conserved end residues are part of each CDR3.

V: TRBV5-1
J: TRBJ1-5
length: 13
CDR3: CASSQEGRQPQHF

V: TRBV18
J: TRBJ2-7
length: 12
CDR3: CASSLADYEQYF

V: TRBV20-1
J: TRBJ1-5
length: 14
CDR3: CSARGRERGGPQHF

V: TRBV6-6
J: TRBJ2-1
length: 11
CDR3: CASSYMEEQFF

V: TRBV3-1
J: TRBJ2-7
length: 12
CDR3: CASRGRAYEQYF

V: TRBV5-1
J: TRBJ1-4
length: 14
CDR3: CASRETATNEKLFF

V: TRBV23-1
J: TRBJ1-5
length: 15
CDR3: CASSHPNRFNQPQHF

V: TRBV28
J: TRBJ2-3
length: 15
CDR3: CASSLNWGAADTQYF

V: TRBV6-1
J: TRBJ1-1
length: 14
CDR3: CASSEGPVNTEAFF

V: TRBV12-3/TRBV12-4
J: TRBJ2-7
length: 13
CDR3: CASSHPYRYEQYF

V: TRBV20-1
J: TRBJ2-3
length: 11
CDR3: CSCRPTDTQYF

V: TRBV19
J: TRBJ1-5
length: 14
CDR3: CASSLTGAHGPQHF

V: TRBV4-3
J: TRBJ1-2
length: 14
CDR3: CASSGQGTNYGYTF

V: TRBV5-1
J: TRBJ2-3
length: 16
CDR3: CASSSGLAGSTDTQYF

V: TRBV5-1
J: TRBJ1-3
length: 14
CDR3: CASSIDRTGNTIYF

V: TRBV5-5
J: TRBJ2-1
length: 15
CDR3: CASSFQGGFSNEQFF

V: TRBV14
J: TRBJ2-5
length: 13
CDR3: CASSQDPAGTQYF

V: TRBV5-1
J: TRBJ1-1
length: 15
CDR3: CASSISGAGQTEAFF

V: TRBV5-5
J: TRBJ1-2
length: 13
CDR3: CASSRDRDYGYTF

V: TRBV14
J: TRBJ2-3
length: 14
CDR3: CASNRGAVPDTQYF

V: TRBV5-1
J: TRBJ2-1
length: 15
CDR3: CASSSRTSGGSEQFF

V: TRBV24-1
J: TRBJ2-2
length: 12
CDR3: CATSTGTGELFF

V: TRBV18
J: TRBJ1-1
length: 15
CDR3: CASSLTAEGNTEAFF

V: TRBV12-3/TRBV12-4
J: TRBJ1-4
length: 15
CDR3: CASSLGPGGNEKLFF

V: TRBV3-1
J: TRBJ2-3
length: 13
CDR3: CASGAGRTDTQYF

V: TRBV20-1
J: TRBJ2-5
length: 14
CDR3: CSATRTVMEETQYF

V: TRBV6-5
J: TRBJ2-3
length: 16
CDR3: CASSYSGSGGADTQYF

V: TRBV7-3
J: TRBJ2-7
length: 16
CDR3: CASSLRRTGRSYEQYF

V: TRBV5-1
J: TRBJ2-2
length: 15
CDR3: CASSLFQGDTGELFF

V: TRBV2
J: TRBJ2-2
length: 14
CDR3: CASVRDRNTGELFF

V: TRBV5-6
J: TRBJ2-2
length: 15
CDR3: CASSYRDRDTGELFF

V: TRBV6-1
J: TRBJ2-7
length: 13
CDR3: CGIRTGTLDEQYF

V: TRBV2
J: TRBJ2-5
length: 14
CDR3: CASSDRTSRETQYF

V: TRBV28
J: TRBJ2-7
length: 14
CDR3: CASSLQYRAAEQYF

V: TRBV5-5
J: TRBJ2-1
length: 15
CDR3: CASSSRTVSYNEQFF

V: TRBV12-3/TRBV12-4
J: TRBJ2-1
length: 14
CDR3: CASRYQSSYNEQFF

V: TRBV4-2
J: TRBJ2-6
length: 17
CDR3: CASSQDFAVSGANVLTF

V: TRBV30
J: TRBJ2-4
length: 15
CDR3: CAWRTSGAAAGIQYF

V: TRBV3-1
J: TRBJ2-3
length: 15
CDR3: CASSQDGSRTDTQYF

V: TRBV12-3/TRBV12-4
J: TRBJ1-5
length: 14
CDR3: CASSSGQGNQPQHF

V: TRBV20-1
J: TRBJ1-1
length: 12
CDR3: CSALSGGPEAFF